This T cell receptor (beta chain) stems from a study of CD8 T cells in ankylosing spondylitis. Points from the study as a whole: Researchers report that disease-linked clones proved CD8+ and relatively rare in peripheral blood. Among TCR beta sequences, a motif of roughly 8 highly homologous variants appeared characteristic of ankylosing spondylitis blood.

This clonotype was seen more than once but under ten times. Its antigen remains unidentified. TCRdb passed the 5' RACE reads through MiXCR, listing each CDR3 protein once. This sample has about 800,000 distinct CDR3 sequences, with 10% to 15% found just once. The sequence was collected from a male donor with ankylosing spondylitis. The sequencing input was blood, either unsorted or a sorted T cell fraction (not recorded which).

The DNA of the CDR3 is TGTGCCAGCAGCGCCGGTCTTGGGAGCGAGCAGTTCTTC. Amino acid sequence: CASSAGLGSEQFF. The chain is built from TRBV9 and TRBJ2-1; D might be TRBD2 (5 bases). This CDR3 is built from 13 residues. Trimming left V 3 bases short and J 10 bases short, with 14 bases between. CDR1 is SGDLS, CDR2 YYNGEE, per germline.